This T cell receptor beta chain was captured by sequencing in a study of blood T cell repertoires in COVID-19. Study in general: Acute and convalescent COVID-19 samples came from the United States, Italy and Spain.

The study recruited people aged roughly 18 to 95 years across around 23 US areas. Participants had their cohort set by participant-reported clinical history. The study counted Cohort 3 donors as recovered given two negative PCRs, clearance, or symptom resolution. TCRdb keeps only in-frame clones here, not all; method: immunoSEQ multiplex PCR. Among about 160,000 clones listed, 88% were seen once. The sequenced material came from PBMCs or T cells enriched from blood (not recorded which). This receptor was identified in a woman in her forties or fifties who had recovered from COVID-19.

DNA of the CDR3: TGTGCCAGCAGCCGCCCGGCGGCCGCCATTATGGCCTACGAGCAGTACTTC. Its protein is CASSRPAAAIMAYEQYF. The chain uses TRBV7-8 and TRBJ2-7; D is unclear. Germline loops: CDR1 SGHVS, CDR2 FQNEAQ. The CDR3 totals 17 residues. V was clipped by 5 bases and J by 2 bases, with 22 bases between them.